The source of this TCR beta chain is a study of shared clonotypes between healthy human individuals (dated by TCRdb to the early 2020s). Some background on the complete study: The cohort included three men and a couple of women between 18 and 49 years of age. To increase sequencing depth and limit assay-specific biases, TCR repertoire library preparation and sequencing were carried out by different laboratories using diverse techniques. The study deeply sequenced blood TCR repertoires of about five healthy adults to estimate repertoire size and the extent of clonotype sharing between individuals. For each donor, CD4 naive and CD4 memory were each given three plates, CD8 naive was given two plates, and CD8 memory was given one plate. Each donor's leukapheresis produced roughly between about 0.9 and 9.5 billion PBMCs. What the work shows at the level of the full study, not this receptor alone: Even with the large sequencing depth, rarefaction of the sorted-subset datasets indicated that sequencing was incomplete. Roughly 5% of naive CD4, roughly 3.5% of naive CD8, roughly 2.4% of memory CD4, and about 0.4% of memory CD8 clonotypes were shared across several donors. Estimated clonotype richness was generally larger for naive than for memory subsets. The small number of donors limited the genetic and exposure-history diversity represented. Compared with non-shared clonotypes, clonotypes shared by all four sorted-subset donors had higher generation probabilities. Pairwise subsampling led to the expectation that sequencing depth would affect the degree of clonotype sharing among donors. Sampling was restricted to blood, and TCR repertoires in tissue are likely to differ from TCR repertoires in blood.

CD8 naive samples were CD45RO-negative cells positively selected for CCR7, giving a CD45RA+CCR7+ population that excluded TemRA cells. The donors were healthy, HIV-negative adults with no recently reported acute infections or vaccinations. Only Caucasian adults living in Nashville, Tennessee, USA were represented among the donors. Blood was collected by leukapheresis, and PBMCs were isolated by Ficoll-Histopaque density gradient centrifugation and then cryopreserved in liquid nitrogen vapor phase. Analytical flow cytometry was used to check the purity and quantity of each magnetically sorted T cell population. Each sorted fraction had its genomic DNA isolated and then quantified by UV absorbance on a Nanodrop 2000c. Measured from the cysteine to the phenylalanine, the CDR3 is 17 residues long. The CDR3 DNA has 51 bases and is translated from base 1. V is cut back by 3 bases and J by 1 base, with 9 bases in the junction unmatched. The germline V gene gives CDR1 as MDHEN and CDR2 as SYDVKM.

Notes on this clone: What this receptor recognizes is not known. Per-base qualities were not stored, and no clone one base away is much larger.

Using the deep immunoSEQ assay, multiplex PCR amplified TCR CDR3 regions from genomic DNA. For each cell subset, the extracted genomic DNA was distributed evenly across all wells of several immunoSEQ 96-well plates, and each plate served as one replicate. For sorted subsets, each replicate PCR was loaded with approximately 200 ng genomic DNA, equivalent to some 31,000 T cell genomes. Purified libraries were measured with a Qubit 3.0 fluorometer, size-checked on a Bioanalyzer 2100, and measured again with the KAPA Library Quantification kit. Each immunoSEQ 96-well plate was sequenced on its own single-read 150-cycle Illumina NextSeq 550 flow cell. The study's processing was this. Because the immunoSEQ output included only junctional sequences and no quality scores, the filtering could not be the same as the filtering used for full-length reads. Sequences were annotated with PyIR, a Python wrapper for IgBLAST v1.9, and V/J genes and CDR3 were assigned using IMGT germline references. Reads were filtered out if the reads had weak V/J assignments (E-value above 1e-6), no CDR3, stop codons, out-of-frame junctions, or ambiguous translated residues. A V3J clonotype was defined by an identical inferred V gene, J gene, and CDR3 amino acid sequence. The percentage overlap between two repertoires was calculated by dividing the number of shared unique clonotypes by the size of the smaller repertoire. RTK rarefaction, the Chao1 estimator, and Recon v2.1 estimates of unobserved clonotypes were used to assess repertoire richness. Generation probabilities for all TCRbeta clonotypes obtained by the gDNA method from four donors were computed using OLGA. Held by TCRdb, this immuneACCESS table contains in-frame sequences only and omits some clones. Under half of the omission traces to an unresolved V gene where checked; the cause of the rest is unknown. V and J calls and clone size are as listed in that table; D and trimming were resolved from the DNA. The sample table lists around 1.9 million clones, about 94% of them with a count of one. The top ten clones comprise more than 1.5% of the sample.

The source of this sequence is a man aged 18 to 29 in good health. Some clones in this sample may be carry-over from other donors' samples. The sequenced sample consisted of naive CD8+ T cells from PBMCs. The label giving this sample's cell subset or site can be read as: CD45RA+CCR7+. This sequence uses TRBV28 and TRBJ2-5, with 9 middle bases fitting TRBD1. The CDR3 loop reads CASSFRTGGKFQETQYF. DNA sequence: TGTGCCAGCAGTTTTCGAACAGGGGGCAAGTTCCAAGAGACCCAGTACTTC.